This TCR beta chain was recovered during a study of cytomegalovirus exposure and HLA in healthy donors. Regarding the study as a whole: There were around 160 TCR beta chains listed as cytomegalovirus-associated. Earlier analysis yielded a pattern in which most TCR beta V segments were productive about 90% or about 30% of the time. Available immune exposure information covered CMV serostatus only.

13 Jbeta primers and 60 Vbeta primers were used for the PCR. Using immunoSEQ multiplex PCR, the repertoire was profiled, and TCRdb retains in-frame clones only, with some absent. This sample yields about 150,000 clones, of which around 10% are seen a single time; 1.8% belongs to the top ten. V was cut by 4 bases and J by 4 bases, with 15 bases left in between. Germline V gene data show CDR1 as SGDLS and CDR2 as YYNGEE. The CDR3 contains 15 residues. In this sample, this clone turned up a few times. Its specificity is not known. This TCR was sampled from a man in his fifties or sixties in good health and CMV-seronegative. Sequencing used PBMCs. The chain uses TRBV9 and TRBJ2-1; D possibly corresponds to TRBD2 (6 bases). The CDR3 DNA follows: TGTGCCAGCAGCATAGCTAGCGCAGGTTACAATGAGCAGTTCTTC. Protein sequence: CASSIASAGYNEQFF.